This TCR beta chain was identified during a study of T cell responses to AZD1222 COVID-19 vaccine. J lost 2 bases, V lost 4 bases, and 5 bases had no gene match. The CDR3 is made up of 16 amino acids. CDR1 KGHSH and CDR2 LQKENI come from the germline V gene. Only in-frame clones appear in the TCRdb table, and some are missing; sequencing was by immunoSEQ multiplex PCR. Of approximately 130,000 clones in the sample, 70% to 90% were seen once. This clone was seen just once. Second-dose schedules of about 4 or about 12 weeks were combined. Source: peripheral blood, taken 28 days after the second AZD1222 dose. The V call is TRBV18, the J call TRBJ2-1, with 10 bases that match TRBD2. This receptor was taken from an adult who received the AZD1222 COVID-19 vaccine. The CDR3 DNA follows: TGTGCCAGCTCACTACTAGCGGGGAGTACCTACAATGAGCAGTTCTTC. Amino acid sequence: CASSLLAGSTYNEQFF.